These 9 T cell receptor beta chains were all obtained from the same sample, sequenced in a study of shared clonotypes between healthy human individuals. Using immunoSEQ multiplex PCR, the repertoire was profiled, and TCRdb retains in-frame clones only, with some absent. The sample holds about 1,900,000 clones; approximately 94% are singletons and the top ten take less than 1.5%. CD45RO-negative CD8 cells positively selected for CCR7 made up the naive population, which excluded terminally differentiated effector memory CD45RA+ cells. The sample comprised naive CD8+ T cells sorted from blood. These receptor sequences come from a man between 18 and 35 years old in good health.

This clone was detected only once. V and J are TRBV28 and TRBJ2-5; 11 bases are shared with TRBD2. J gave up 0 bases and V 8 bases, and 14 bases lay outside the gene matches. Germline V gene data show CDR1 as MDHEN and CDR2 as SYDVKM. This CDR3 has 18 residues. Here the CDR3 DNA reads TGTGCCAGCTTCAGTGAACTAGCGGGGGTCAAGTACCAAGAGACCCAGTACTTC. Encoded protein: CASFSELAGVKYQETQYF.

In nucleotides, the CDR3 is TGTGCCAGCAGCGAAGGACAGGGGAGCTATGGCTACACCTTC. This encodes CASSEGQGSYGYTF. V is TRBV5-6 and J is TRBJ1-2, with TRBD1 identical over 9 bases. The CDR3 length is 14 residues. Losses at the gene ends were 4 bases for V and 4 bases for J; bases not matched to a gene: 5. Germline V gene sequence: CDR1 SGHDT, CDR2 YYEEEE.

This clone was detected once. This CDR3 is CSAHSLGGSDNEQFF. For the CDR3, the DNA is TGCAGCGCCCACTCACTGGGAGGTAGCGACAATGAGCAGTTCTTC. V is TRBV29-1 and J is TRBJ2-1, with D possibly matching TRBD2 (6 bases). The germline CDR1 and CDR2 sequences are SQVTM and ANQGSEA. The V gene lost 7 bases and the J gene lost 5 bases, with 21 bases spanning the gap. There are 15 residues in the CDR3.

The chain uses TRBV7-2 and TRBJ2-5; possibly TRBD1 for D (6 bases). Germline CDR1 reads SGHTA; CDR2 reads FQGNSA. V was trimmed by 0 bases and J by 8 bases, leaving 22 bases between them. This CDR3 is built from 17 residues. CDR3 coding DNA: TGTGCCAGCAGCTTAGCCCCCCCGACAGGCATATGGTACACCCAGTACTTC. This sequence encodes CASSLAPPTGIWYTQYF.

This chain joins TRBV5-4 and TRBJ2-5, with 9 bases lining up with TRBD1. CDR1 and CDR2 from the germline V gene are SGHNT and YYREEE (reference sequence). J lost 7 bases, V lost 4 bases, and 8 bases had no gene match. The CDR3 extends over 14 amino acids. The CDR3 DNA follows: TGTGCCAGCAGCCTCGGGACAGGGTTAGCGACCCAGTACTTC. Translated, it gives CASSLGTGLATQYF.

This clone came up once. The chain carries TRBV29-1 and TRBJ1-1; D is undetermined. Germline lookup yields CDR1 SQVTM and CDR2 ANQGSEA. This CDR3 region has 14 residues. V shed 2 bases and J shed 4 bases, with 14 bases lying between them. This chain's CDR3 is CSVETGSRATEAFF. DNA of the CDR3: TGCAGCGTTGAAACGGGGTCTCGGGCCACTGAAGCTTTCTTT. The full variable domain, its missing parts supplied by reference TRBV29-1 and TRBJ1-1, is SAVISQKPSRDICQRGTSLTIQCQVDSQVTMMFWYRQQPGQSLTLIATANQGSEATYESGFVIDKFPISRPNLTFSTLTVSNMSPEDSSIYLCSVETGSRATEAFFGQGTRLTVV.

The gene calls are TRBV4-3 and TRBJ2-2, with no clear D. The V gene lost 0 bases and the J gene lost 7 bases, with 12 bases spanning the gap. Germline lookup yields CDR1 LGHNA and CDR2 YSLEER. CDR3 length: 15 amino acids. CDR3 sequence reads: CASSQDQDGFGELFF. The CDR3 DNA reads as TGCGCCAGCAGCCAAGATCAGGACGGGTTCGGGGAGCTGTTTTTT.

Points on this clone: The sample carries other DNA sequences with the same CDR3. This sequence joins TRBV10-1 and TRBJ2-2; 10 bases map to TRBD1. The CDR3 is 15 residues long. V lost 2 bases and J lost 3; bases outside the gene matches: 0. Per the germline V gene, CDR1 is WNHNN and CDR2 is SYGVQD (reference sequence). CDR3 nucleotides: TGCGCCAGCAGTGAGGGACAGGGGGACACCGGGGAGCTGTTTTTT. Protein sequence: CASSEGQGDTGELFF.

The chain has TRBV25-1 and TRBJ2-7; weak D call: TRBD2 (6 bases). The germline V and J ends were trimmed by 3 bases and 2 bases, with 11 bases remaining between them. The germline CDR1 and CDR2 sequences are MGHDK and SYGVNS. CDR3 length equals 14 residues. CDR3 sequence reads: CASSDRGLTYEQYF. The CDR3 DNA follows: TGTGCCAGCAGTGACCGGGGACTTACCTACGAGCAGTACTTC.